A single sample gave rise to the 16 T cell receptor beta chains below, sequenced in a study of blood T cells in healthy people across ages. For the second PCR, which ran for 7 to 11 cycles, a sample-barcoded 5' primer and a J-beta primer mix were used. TCRdb reanalysed the 5' RACE reads using MiXCR and keeps one entry per CDR3 protein. The table includes 850,000 or so distinct CDR3 sequences, 25% to 30% detected once. Input material: blood. These receptors originate from a woman older than 75 in good health.

This clonotype was counted many times. J is TRBJ1-2 and V is TRBV7-9, with no clear D. Germline V gives CDR1 SEHNR, CDR2 FQNEAQ (reference sequence). The CDR3 extends over 13 amino acids. V dropped 7 bases and J dropped 8 bases, with 17 bases sitting between them. The CDR3 nucleotides are TGTGCCAGCACCCCACCCAAAGTAGGGGGCTACACCTTC. This codes for CASTPPKVGGYTF. Complete variable domain (other parts from reference TRBV7-9 and TRBJ1-2): DTGVSQNPRHKITKRGQNVTFRCDPISEHNRLYWYRQTLGQGPEFLTYFQNEAQLEKSRLLSDRFSAERPKGSFSTLEIQRTEQGDSAMYLCASTPPKVGGYTFGSGTRLTVV.

This clonotype was detected only a few times. CDR3 region: CASSLNQEETQYF. The CDR3 DNA reads as TGTGCCAGCAGCCTGAATCAGGAGGAGACCCAGTACTTC. The V gene is TRBV13, the J gene TRBJ2-5; no clear D. The CDR3 contains 13 residues. Looked up from germline, CDR1 is PRHDT and CDR2 is FYEKMQ (reference sequence). V shed 5 bases and J shed 5 bases, with 12 bases lying between them. Filled out from reference TRBV13 and TRBJ2-5, the complete variable domain reads AAGVIQSPRHLIKEKRETATLKCYPIPRHDTVYWYQQGPGQDPQFLISFYEKMQSDKGSIPDRFSAQQFSDYHSELNMSSLELGDSALYFCASSLNQEETQYFGPGTRLLVL.

The genes are TRBV5-1 and TRBJ2-5, with 11 bases fitting TRBD1. CDR3 length: 16 amino acids. Trimming took 1 base from V and 11 from J; bases not matched to a gene: 13. CDR1 is SGHRS, CDR2 YFSETQ, per germline. CDR3 nucleotide sequence: TGCGCCAGCAGCTTGTCCGGGACAGGGGGTGGTAATGAGCAGTACTTC. Translation gives CASSLSGTGGGNEQYF.

This clonotype was seen at least ten times. The chain is built from TRBV20-1 and TRBJ1-2; no reliable D call. The CDR3 contains 11 residues. CDR1 DFQATT and CDR2 SNEGSKA come from the germline V gene (reference sequence). V was pared by 7 bases and J by 2 bases, with 8 bases between. As DNA, the CDR3 is TGCAGTGTTTTAGAGAACTATGGCTACACCTTC. Amino acid sequence: CSVLENYGYTF.

With respect to this clonotype: A junction end diverges from the germline sequence, so it may reflect a read error. The J gene is TRBJ1-5, the V gene TRBV20-1; weak D call: TRBD1 (6 bases). The CDR3 is 14 amino acids. Germline V gives CDR1 DFQATT, CDR2 SNEGSKA (reference sequence). The CDR3 nucleotides read TGCAGTACTAGGCCCGGGGGCGGCAATCAGCCCCAGCATTTT. Protein sequence: CSTRPGGGNQPQHF.

The V gene is TRBV19, the J gene TRBJ2-3; 8 bases line up with TRBD2. Germline V gives CDR1 LNHDA, CDR2 SQIVND (reference sequence). The junction had 21 bases not matched to a gene; V was cut back by 5 bases and J by 2 bases. The CDR3 sequence is 20 residues long. The CDR3 loop is CASSGREGGVGGGNTDTQYF. In DNA, the CDR3 is TGTGCCAGTAGTGGCCGTGAGGGGGGTGTTGGCGGGGGGAACACAGATACGCAGTATTTT.

In this sample, this clonotype turned up many times. The chain combines TRBV10-3 with TRBJ2-5, with D possibly matching TRBD1 (6 bases). Germline assignment: CDR1 ENHRY and CDR2 SYGVKD. Trimming pared 10 bases from V and 3 bases from J, leaving 15 bases between. The CDR3 runs 13 residues. The CDR3 nucleotides are TGTGCCACCAGGGGAGACAACGAAGAGACCCAGTACTTC. It codes for CATRGDNEETQYF.

This clonotype was counted many times. The rearrangement uses TRBV9 and TRBJ2-5; TRBD2 agrees at 12 bases. Germline-derived CDR1 and CDR2 are SGDLS and YYNGEE. J lost 4 bases, V lost 2 bases, and 6 bases had no gene match. This CDR3 contains 16 residues. CDR3 sequence: CASSVTSGGLRETQYF. CDR3 sequence (DNA): TGTGCCAGCAGCGTGACTAGCGGGGGCCTAAGAGAGACCCAGTACTTC.

This clonotype has a count of ten or more. V gene TRBV20-1 combines with J gene TRBJ2-1; the D is unclear. In germline, CDR1 is DFQATT, CDR2 SNEGSKA (reference sequence). This CDR3 is 11 amino acids long. V was clipped by 5 bases and J by 4 bases, with 6 bases between them. The CDR3 sequence is CSAPGYNEQFF. CDR3 DNA: TGCAGTGCTCCCGGATACAATGAGCAGTTCTTC.

This clonotype occurred a few times. The chain links TRBV10-3 to TRBJ1-1; 8 bases map to TRBD1. V was clipped by 3 bases and J by 2 bases; unmatched bases: 2. Germline V gives CDR1 ENHRY, CDR2 SYGVKD. This CDR3 spans 14 amino acids. The chain's CDR3 is CAISDDRGNTEAFF. The CDR3 DNA sequence: TGTGCCATCAGTGATGACAGGGGTAACACTGAAGCTTTCTTT.

In regard to this clonotype: At one boundary the junction diverges from the germline segment, which might be a read error. The chain combines TRBV27 with TRBJ2-1; TRBD2 matches 7 bases. The CDR3 extends over 15 amino acids. Per germline, CDR1 MNHEY and CDR2 SMNVEV (reference sequence). The CDR3 region is CASSFGGGSYNGQFF. In DNA, the CDR3 is TGTGCCAGCAGTTTTGGCGGGGGATCCTACAATGGGCAGTTCTTC.

This clonotype was recorded once. V usage is TRBV6-2 or TRBV6-3 and J usage is TRBJ1-5, with D unclear. V lost 4 bases and J lost 0, with 10 bases in between. The CDR3 contains 15 residues. The germline CDR1 and CDR2 sequences are MNHEY and SVGEGT. CDR3 residues: CASSLQSHSNQPQHF. The CDR3, as DNA: TGTGCCAGCAGTTTACAGTCTCATAGCAATCAGCCCCAGCATTTT.

V is TRBV20-1 and J is TRBJ1-6; unclear D gene. V was cut by 4 bases and J by 0 bases, with 13 bases left in between. CDR1 is DFQATT and CDR2 is SNEGSKA in the germline V gene (reference sequence). The CDR3 runs 16 residues. As DNA, the CDR3 is TGCAGTGCTATACTCGCATCTAGCTCCTATAATTCACCCCTCCACTTT. Protein sequence: CSAILASSSYNSPLHF.

This clonotype was picked up a small number of times. A read error may produce the germline difference seen at one junction end. The CDR3 loop reads CASSSGGSVATDTQYF. The CDR3 DNA is TGTGCTAGCAGCTCCGGGGGGTCAGTGGCCACAGATACGCAGTATTTT. This sequence joins TRBV7-7 and TRBJ2-3, with TRBD2 matching over 7 bases. The CDR3 is made up of 16 amino acids. The germline CDR1 and CDR2 sequences are SSHAT and FNYEAQ (reference sequence).

Concerning this clonotype itself: This may be a read error, as it is one base from a much larger clone. The chain is built from TRBV5-1 and TRBJ2-5; 15 bases fit TRBD2. The V gene's germline CDR1 is SGHRS and CDR2 YFSETQ. Trimming removed 3 bases from V and 6 bases from J; junction bases left unmatched: 3. The CDR3 spans 15 residues. CDR3 nucleotides: TGCGCCAGCAGCTGGACTAGCGGGGGGGTACAGACCCAGTACTTC. Amino acid sequence: CASSWTSGGVQTQYF.

This clonotype was seen repeatedly, ten times or more. This chain uses TRBV20-1 with TRBJ2-7; the D gene is possibly TRBD2 (5 bases). V gave up 3 bases and J gave up 9 bases, with 12 bases separating them. CDR3 size: 11 residues. Looked up from germline, CDR1 is DFQATT and CDR2 is SNEGSKA (reference sequence). The CDR3 is CSASRGTRQYF. The CDR3 region has the DNA TGCAGTGCTAGCCGGGGAACCCGGCAGTACTTC.